The 16 T cell receptor beta chains presented below share a single source sample, sequenced in a study of cytomegalovirus exposure and HLA in healthy donors. This PCR relied on a set of 60 Vbeta primers and 13 Jbeta primers. Clones were read by immunoSEQ multiplex PCR, and TCRdb kept only the in-frame ones, dropping some. The repertoire consists of roughly 100,000 clones, with around two thirds occurring once and the leading ten covering about 3.5%. What was sequenced was PBMCs. These receptors originate from a woman between 45 and 60 years old in good health and CMV-seronegative.

V usage is TRBV28 and J usage is TRBJ2-2; TRBD1 aligns across 7 bases. Looked up from germline, CDR1 is MDHEN and CDR2 is SYDVKM. V gave up 10 bases and J gave up 3 bases; unmatched junction bases: 8. This CDR3 is 14 amino acids long. This CDR3 is CATKTGYDTGELFF. The CDR3 coding sequence is TGTGCCACCAAGACAGGGTACGACACCGGGGAGCTGTTTTTT.

The rearrangement links TRBV7-8 to TRBJ2-5; 8 nucleotides match TRBD2. Trimming cost V 5 bases and J 5 bases; bases outside gene matches: 13. Germline V gene data show CDR1 as SGHVS and CDR2 as FQNEAQ. CDR3 length equals 16 residues. CDR3 residues: CASSPLGAGGSETQYF. The DNA of the CDR3 is TGTGCCAGCAGCCCGCTGGGGGCGGGGGGTTCGGAGACCCAGTACTTC.

The sample holds a few counts of this clone. This sequence joins TRBV18 and TRBJ2-5; D unclear. The CDR3 sequence is 12 residues long. V gave up 6 bases and J gave up 3 bases, with 8 bases separating them. Germline lookup yields CDR1 KGHSH and CDR2 LQKENI. The CDR3 loop is CASSHTEETQYF. As DNA, the CDR3 is TGTGCCAGCTCGCACACCGAAGAGACCCAGTACTTC.

This sequence joins TRBV6-5 and TRBJ1-3; D might be TRBD1 (6 bases). The V gene's germline CDR1 is MNHEY and CDR2 SVGAGI. The V and J ends lost 0 bases and 8 bases respectively, with 11 bases between them. This CDR3 spans 14 amino acids. The CDR3 region has the DNA TGTGCCAGCAGTTACTCGTACAGGGTGGACACCATATATTTT. It specifies CASSYSYRVDTIYF.

This clone appeared a few times. The CDR3, as DNA: TGTGCCAGCAGCCGGACAGTGAGGCAAGAGACCCAGTACTTC. This sequence encodes CASSRTVRQETQYF. The chain employs TRBV14 and TRBJ2-5, with D tentatively TRBD1 (6 bases). Between the trimmed V and J ends, which lost 4 bases and 2 bases, there was a span of 11 bases. Looked up from germline, CDR1 is SGHDN and CDR2 is FVKESK. This CDR3 contains 14 residues.

The chain is built from TRBV4-1 and TRBJ2-2, with 11 bases lining up with TRBD2. V trimming: 6 bases; J trimming: 6 bases; junction bases outside the gene matches: 9. CDR1 and CDR2 from the germline V gene are MGHRA and YSYEKL. The CDR3 spans 16 residues. CDR3 loop: CASRVASGRKAGELFF. The CDR3, as DNA: TGCGCCAGCAGGGTCGCTAGCGGGAGGAAGGCCGGGGAGCTGTTTTTT.

This clone was picked up a small number of times. The chain combines TRBV5-4 with TRBJ2-7; TRBD2 is a possible D gene (6 bases). The CDR3 has 14 residues. CDR1 and CDR2 from the germline V gene are SGHNT and YYREEE (reference sequence). V was shortened by 4 bases and J by 0 bases, with 11 bases between the two germline ends. The CDR3: CASSKDGSSYEQYF. For the CDR3, the DNA is TGTGCCAGCAGCAAGGACGGGAGCTCCTACGAGCAGTACTTC.

A note on this clone: This specimen includes other DNA sequences encoding the same CDR3. The rearrangement links TRBV6-6 to TRBJ1-1; no clear D. The CDR3 totals 15 residues. Germline-derived CDR1 and CDR2 are MNHNY and SVGAGI (reference sequence). V lost 2 bases and J lost 4, with 14 bases in between. The CDR3 spells CASSYGPGVSTEAFF. The CDR3 DNA sequence: TGTGCCAGCAGTTACGGCCCCGGGGTCAGCACTGAAGCTTTCTTT.

The chain recombines TRBV28 with TRBJ2-2; D possibly corresponds to TRBD2 (5 bases). CDR1 MDHEN and CDR2 SYDVKM come from the germline V gene. V was trimmed by 7 bases and J by 0 bases, leaving 15 bases between them. This CDR3 comprises 16 residues. CDR3 sequence (DNA): TGTGCCAGCATCGAAGGTGGGAGCGCGAACACCGGGGAGCTGTTTTTT. It yields the protein CASIEGGSANTGELFF.

This sequence joins TRBV27 and TRBJ1-1; 7 nucleotides agree with TRBD1. After removal of 1 base from V and 3 bases from J, the junction contained 2 bases not matched to a gene. CDR1 is MNHEY, CDR2 SMNVEV, per germline (reference sequence). The CDR3 has 14 amino acids. The CDR3 sequence: CASSLFTGDTEAFF. The DNA of the CDR3 is TGTGCCAGCAGTTTATTTACAGGGGACACTGAAGCTTTCTTT.

V and J are TRBV9 and TRBJ2-5; TRBD1 might be the D (7 bases). This CDR3 is 14 amino acids long. CDR1 and CDR2 from the germline V gene are SGDLS and YYNGEE. The V end was cut by 4 bases, the J end by 5 bases, with 15 bases between. The CDR3 DNA follows: TGTGCCAGCAGCCCCGGAGGGGGCTGGGAGACCCAGTACTTC. Translated, it gives CASSPGGGWETQYF.

The rearrangement links TRBV29-1 to TRBJ2-3; D call uncertain. Trimming pared 3 bases from V and 1 base from J, leaving 5 bases between. CDR1 is SQVTM, CDR2 ANQGSEA, per germline. CDR3 length: 12 amino acids. The CDR3 sequence: CSVESGTDTQYF. The CDR3 DNA follows: TGCAGCGTTGAGTCTGGCACAGATACGCAGTATTTT.

J is TRBJ2-7 and V is TRBV7-2, with 7 bases fitting TRBD2. Germline CDR1 and CDR2: SGHTA and FQGNSA. This CDR3 is built from 15 residues. Trimming cost V 0 bases and J 3 bases; bases outside gene matches: 5. The DNA for the CDR3 is TGTGCCAGCAGCTTAGCAGGGGAGGGGCTCTACGAGCAGTACTTC. Translated: CASSLAGEGLYEQYF. The variable domain in full, completed from reference TRBV7-2 and TRBJ2-7, reads GAGVSQSPSNKVTEKGKDVELRCDPISGHTALYWYRQSLGQGLEFLIYFQGNSAPDKSGLPSDRFSAERTGGSVSTLTIQRTQQEDSAVYLCASSLAGEGLYEQYFGPGTRLTVT.

This clone occurred a few times. V and J are TRBV15 and TRBJ2-1; D gene ambiguous. Trimming stripped 3 bases from V and 11 bases from J, with 14 bases between. Germline assignment: CDR1 LNHNV and CDR2 YYDKDF (reference sequence). The CDR3 extends over 13 amino acids. The CDR3 region has the DNA TGTGCCACCAGCAGGCCAGGCGAAATCAAGCAGTTCTTC. Encoded protein: CATSRPGEIKQFF.

This rearrangement joins TRBV11-2 to TRBJ2-2; unclear D gene. The V end was cut by 3 bases, the J end by 6 bases, with 5 bases between. Germline V CDR1 and CDR2: SGHAT, FQNNGV. This CDR3 has 12 residues. CDR3 protein: CASSLSSGELFF. As DNA, the CDR3 is TGTGCCAGCAGCTTGAGTTCCGGGGAGCTGTTTTTT.

Note on this clone: The DNA is left out, because the CDR3 cannot be placed on it with certainty; the CDR3 is given as TCRdb lists it. The V call is TRBV2, the J call TRBJ1-2; the table's D gene call, TRBD1, was not cross checked with the DNA. Both ends counted, the CDR3 spans 13 residues. CDR1 and CDR2 from the germline V gene are SNHLY and FYNNEI. The CDR3 protein is CASILETGDGYTF.